Listed here are 16 T cell receptor beta chains from one sample, sequenced in a study of Graves' ophthalmopathy and Graves' hyperthyroidism. For repertoire sequencing, the TCR beta CDR3 regions were amplified from RNA transcripts. HTBI primers primed a first-round RT-PCR, and a second-round multiplex PCR followed. One entry per CDR3 protein results from TCRdb running MiXCR on the multiplex PCR reads. There are roughly 60,000 distinct CDR3 sequences in the sample; 45% to 55% occur only once, and 4.7% lies in the top ten. Specimen: peripheral blood. The receptors derive from an adult woman with Graves' ophthalmopathy.

This clonotype was detected many times. One junction end disagrees with the germline gene, perhaps due to a read error. The rearrangement joins TRBV11-2 to TRBJ1-1; D unresolved. Germline V gene data show CDR1 as SGHAT and CDR2 as FQNNGV. This CDR3 contains 12 residues. Here the CDR3 reads CVSSHRAGWSFF. CDR3 nucleotides: TGTGTCAGCAGCCACCGCGCAGGTTGGTCTTTCTTT. Together with reference TRBV11-2 and TRBJ1-1, the CDR3 gives the full variable domain: EAGVAQSPRYKIIEKRQSVAFWCNPISGHATLYWYQQILGQGPKLLIQFQNNGVVDDSQLPKDRFSAERLKGVDSTLKIQPAKLEDSAVYLCVSSHRAGWSFFGQGTRLTVV.

This chain links TRBV20-1 with TRBJ2-7; D unresolved. In germline, CDR1 is DFQATT, CDR2 SNEGSKA (reference sequence). The germline V and J ends were trimmed by 0 bases and 3 bases, with 18 bases remaining between them. The CDR3 totals 16 residues. CDR3 nucleotides: TGCAGTGCTAGAGATCGTTTAGGTGGGCAGTTCTACGAGCAGTACTTC. This gives the protein CSARDRLGGQFYEQYF.

This clonotype was found many times. V is TRBV19 and J is TRBJ1-6; maybe TRBD1 (5 bases). This CDR3 comprises 14 residues. Germline CDR1 and CDR2: LNHDA and SQIVND (reference sequence). The V end lost 4 bases, the J end lost 9 bases, and 13 bases lay between the germline ends. The CDR3 region is CASSTGRGTSPLHF. The CDR3 coding sequence is TGTGCCAGTAGTACAGGAAGAGGGACTTCACCCCTCCACTTT.

This clonotype was counted at least ten times. The rearrangement joins TRBV20-1 to TRBJ2-5; 9 bases map to TRBD1. The CDR3 is made up of 13 amino acids. Germline assignment: CDR1 DFQATT and CDR2 SNEGSKA (reference sequence). In nucleotides, the CDR3 is TGCAGCGCCGGACAGGGGCAACAAGAGACCCAGTACTTC. The encoded protein is CSAGQGQQETQYF.

This clonotype was detected only a few times. Germline is not matched at one junction end, which may reflect a read error. The chain has TRBV7-7 and TRBJ2-5; D is uncertain. The CDR3 is 13 amino acids. Per the germline V gene, CDR1 is SSHAT and CDR2 is FNYEAQ (reference sequence). The CDR3 loop is CASSLDREETQYF. The CDR3, as DNA: TGTGCTAGCAGCTTAGACCGGGAAGAGACCCAGTACTTC.

This clonotype was observed at least ten times. The chain employs TRBV20-1 and TRBJ2-3; 7 positions agree with TRBD2. CDR3 length equals 17 residues. Germline CDR1 is DFQATT and CDR2 is SNEGSKA (reference sequence). V lost 3 bases and J lost 5; bases outside the gene matches: 17. CDR3 loop: CSASGGGLGRPRDTQYF. The DNA for the CDR3 is TGCAGTGCTAGTGGGGGAGGACTCGGGAGGCCTAGAGATACGCAGTATTTT.

The chain has TRBV20-1 and TRBJ2-4; D is unclear. This CDR3 is built from 12 residues. Germline loops: CDR1 DFQATT, CDR2 SNEGSKA (reference sequence). V was cut by 0 bases and J by 6 bases, with 6 bases left in between. CDR3 coding DNA: TGCAGTGCTAGAGATGACGGAAACATTCAGTACTTC. This codes for CSARDDGNIQYF.

This clonotype has only one observation. The conserved phenylalanine or tryptophan is not found at the CDR3 terminus, so this likely reflects a read error. This CDR3 is CASSLTQGGIYTDTQYC. The CDR3 nucleotides read TGTGCCAGCAGTTTAACGCAGGGAGGTATTTATACAGATACGCAGTATTGT. The chain recombines TRBV12-3 or TRBV12-4 with TRBJ2-3; TRBD2 might be the D (6 bases). V shed 2 bases and J shed 3 bases, with 18 bases lying between them. The CDR3 is 17 amino acids.

As regards this clonotype: It is likely a read error, because the conserved phenylalanine at the end of the CDR3 is missing. The CDR3: CASSWTSGGRDQETQYL. The CDR3 DNA is TGTGCCAGCTCCTGGACTAGCGGGGGCCGTGACCAAGAGACCCAGTACCTC. J is TRBJ2-5 and V is TRBV7-3; 13 bases align to TRBD2. CDR1 is SGHTA and CDR2 is FQGTGA in the germline V gene. This CDR3 is built from 17 residues. Trimming at V came to 8 bases and at J to 0 bases, leaving 9 bases not matched to a gene.

At least ten counts were recorded for this clonotype. V and J are TRBV5-4 and TRBJ2-2; D unclear. The CDR3 runs to 12 residues. CDR1 SGHNT and CDR2 YYREEE come from the germline V gene (reference sequence). V dropped 10 bases and J dropped 4 bases, with 11 bases sitting between them. The CDR3 sequence is CAVGWTTGELFF. The CDR3 bases are TGTGCCGTCGGGTGGACCACCGGGGAGCTGTTTTTT.

This clonotype was counted at least ten times. This chain joins TRBV5-4 and TRBJ1-1; TRBD1 is a possible D gene (6 bases). The V gene lost 4 bases and the J gene lost 3 bases, with 16 bases spanning the gap. The CDR3 totals 15 residues. From germline, CDR1 is SGHNT and CDR2 YYREEE (reference sequence). The chain's CDR3 is CASSPDSLVDTEAFF. DNA for the CDR3: TGTGCCAGCAGCCCGGACAGTTTGGTGGACACTGAAGCTTTCTTT.

This clonotype was counted ten times or more. A much more abundant neighbour one base away suggests this may be a read error. V gene TRBV7-2 combines with J gene TRBJ1-1; D gene uncertain. The germline V gene encodes CDR1 SGHTA and CDR2 FQGNSA. The CDR3 has 13 residues. The CDR3 is CASSSGRNTEALF. DNA of the CDR3: TGTGCCAGCAGCTCCGGACGAAACACTGAAGCTCTCTTT.

The table lists this clonotype with many counts. CDR3 in DNA: TGTGCCAGCAGCTTATTTGGGGGATTTAGCAATCAGCCCCAGCATTTT. Its protein is CASSLFGGFSNQPQHF. The chain links TRBV7-2 to TRBJ1-5; possibly TRBD1 for D (5 bases). With 2 bases removed from V and 0 bases from J, the gap between germline ends came to 11 bases. Germline V CDR1 and CDR2: SGHTA, FQGNSA. The CDR3 is made up of 16 amino acids.

The table lists this clonotype with many counts. The chain uses TRBV2 and TRBJ2-7, with 10 bases that match TRBD2. Germline CDR1 reads SNHLY; CDR2 reads FYNNEI. V lost 7 bases to trimming and J lost 7 bases; unmatched junction nucleotides: 13. This CDR3 is 15 amino acids long. CDR3 protein: CASIERLAGDREQYF. The DNA for the CDR3 is TGTGCCAGCATCGAGAGGCTAGCGGGAGACAGGGAGCAGTACTTC.

Comment on this clonotype: Compared with germline, one end of the junction differs, possibly owing to a read error. This sequence joins TRBV5-1 and TRBJ2-6, with D possibly being TRBD1 (5 bases). The CDR3 loop spans 16 amino acids. Germline V CDR1 and CDR2: SGHRS, YFSETQ. CDR3: CASSLDGNSGANVLTF. In DNA, the CDR3 is TGCGCCAGCAGCTTGGACGGCAACTCTGGGGCTAACGTCCTGACTTTC.

This clonotype was seen a single time. This chain links TRBV20-1 with TRBJ1-4, with 11 bases matching TRBD1. Per the germline V gene, CDR1 is DFQATT and CDR2 is SNEGSKA (reference sequence). This CDR3 contains 16 residues. The trim removed 5 bases at V and 2 bases at J, leaving 7 bases unmatched. For the CDR3, the DNA is TGCAGTGCTGACCGGGACAGGGGGACCACTAATGAAAAACTGTTTTTT. It translates to CSADRDRGTTNEKLFF.